Only a few counts were recorded for the clone carrying this T cell receptor (beta chain). Its matching antigen is unknown. The V end was cut by 0 bases, the J end by 5 bases, with 9 bases between. The CDR3 covers 14 residues. The germline V gene has CDR1 SGHNT and CDR2 YYREEE (reference sequence). The collection from each donor was one heparinised blood draw averaging about 110 mL. CD45RO/CCR7/CD25/CD127/CD95/CD27 sorting isolated CD4+ naive, central memory, regulatory and stem cell-like memory cells. Sorting produced populations that all topped 98% purity. The data belong to a study of beta chain features in type 1 diabetes. Investigators reverse transcribed all isolated RNA, so they sequenced expressed TCRB transcripts. Profiling relied on immunoSEQ multiplex PCR, and the TCRdb table lists in-frame clones only, not all of them. Here the sample spans roughly 700,000 clones, over 10% being singletons.

Overall study findings and caveats: Moderate yet significant TCRB CDR3 shortening was seen in Type 1 diabetes patients in all four CD4+ subsets.

The clonotype was recovered from a man younger than 35 with type 1 diabetes. The rearrangement links TRBV5-4 to TRBJ2-1, with no clear D. Input material: naive CD4+ T cells from blood. As DNA, the CDR3 is TGTGCCAGCAGCTTGGTCGCGACGGACAATGAGCAGTTCTTC. Amino acids: CASSLVATDNEQFF.